Shown below are 3 T cell receptor beta chains from a single sample sequenced in a study of blood T cells in healthy people across ages. For the second PCR, which ran for roughly 6 to 12 cycles, a sample-barcoded 5' primer and a J-beta primer mix were used. TCRdb itself ran the 5' RACE reads through MiXCR, one entry per CDR3 protein. The table has over 700,000 distinct CDR3 sequences, approximately 55% seen once. The sequencing sample was made of blood. The receptors come from an elderly man in good health.

The rearrangement joins TRBV7-9 to TRBJ2-1; 9 bases line up with TRBD1. There are 14 residues in the CDR3. J lost 7 bases, V lost 5 bases, and 6 bases had no gene match. Germline CDR1 reads SEHNR; CDR2 reads FQNEAQ (reference sequence). The CDR3: CASSPRTGANEQFF. The CDR3 DNA reads as TGTGCCAGCAGCCCCCGGACAGGGGCTAATGAGCAGTTCTTC. The full variable domain, in which reference TRBV7-9 and TRBJ2-1 provide the parts outside the CDR3, is DTGVSQNPRHKITKRGQNVTFRCDPISEHNRLYWYRQTLGQGPEFLTYFQNEAQLEKSRLLSDRFSAERPKGSFSTLEIQRTEQGDSAMYLCASSPRTGANEQFFGPGTRLTVL.

This sequence joins TRBV7-9 and TRBJ2-1; 11 positions agree with TRBD2. Unmatched junction bases numbered 6, after V lost 1 base and J lost 7 bases. Germline CDR1 reads SEHNR; CDR2 reads FQNEAQ (reference sequence). The CDR3 runs 16 residues. CDR3 protein: CASSLVLAGVRNEQFF. Here the CDR3 DNA reads TGTGCCAGCAGCTTAGTACTAGCGGGAGTGCGGAATGAGCAGTTCTTC.

The genes are TRBV6-5 and TRBJ2-3, with unresolved D. Germline CDR1 is MNHEY and CDR2 is SVGAGI. Between the trimmed V and J ends, which lost 6 bases and 10 bases, there was a span of 17 bases. The CDR3 length is 13 residues. This CDR3 reads CASSPTVLGAQYF. The CDR3 coding sequence is TGTGCCAGCAGCCCAACGGTTCTCGGTGCGCAGTATTTT.